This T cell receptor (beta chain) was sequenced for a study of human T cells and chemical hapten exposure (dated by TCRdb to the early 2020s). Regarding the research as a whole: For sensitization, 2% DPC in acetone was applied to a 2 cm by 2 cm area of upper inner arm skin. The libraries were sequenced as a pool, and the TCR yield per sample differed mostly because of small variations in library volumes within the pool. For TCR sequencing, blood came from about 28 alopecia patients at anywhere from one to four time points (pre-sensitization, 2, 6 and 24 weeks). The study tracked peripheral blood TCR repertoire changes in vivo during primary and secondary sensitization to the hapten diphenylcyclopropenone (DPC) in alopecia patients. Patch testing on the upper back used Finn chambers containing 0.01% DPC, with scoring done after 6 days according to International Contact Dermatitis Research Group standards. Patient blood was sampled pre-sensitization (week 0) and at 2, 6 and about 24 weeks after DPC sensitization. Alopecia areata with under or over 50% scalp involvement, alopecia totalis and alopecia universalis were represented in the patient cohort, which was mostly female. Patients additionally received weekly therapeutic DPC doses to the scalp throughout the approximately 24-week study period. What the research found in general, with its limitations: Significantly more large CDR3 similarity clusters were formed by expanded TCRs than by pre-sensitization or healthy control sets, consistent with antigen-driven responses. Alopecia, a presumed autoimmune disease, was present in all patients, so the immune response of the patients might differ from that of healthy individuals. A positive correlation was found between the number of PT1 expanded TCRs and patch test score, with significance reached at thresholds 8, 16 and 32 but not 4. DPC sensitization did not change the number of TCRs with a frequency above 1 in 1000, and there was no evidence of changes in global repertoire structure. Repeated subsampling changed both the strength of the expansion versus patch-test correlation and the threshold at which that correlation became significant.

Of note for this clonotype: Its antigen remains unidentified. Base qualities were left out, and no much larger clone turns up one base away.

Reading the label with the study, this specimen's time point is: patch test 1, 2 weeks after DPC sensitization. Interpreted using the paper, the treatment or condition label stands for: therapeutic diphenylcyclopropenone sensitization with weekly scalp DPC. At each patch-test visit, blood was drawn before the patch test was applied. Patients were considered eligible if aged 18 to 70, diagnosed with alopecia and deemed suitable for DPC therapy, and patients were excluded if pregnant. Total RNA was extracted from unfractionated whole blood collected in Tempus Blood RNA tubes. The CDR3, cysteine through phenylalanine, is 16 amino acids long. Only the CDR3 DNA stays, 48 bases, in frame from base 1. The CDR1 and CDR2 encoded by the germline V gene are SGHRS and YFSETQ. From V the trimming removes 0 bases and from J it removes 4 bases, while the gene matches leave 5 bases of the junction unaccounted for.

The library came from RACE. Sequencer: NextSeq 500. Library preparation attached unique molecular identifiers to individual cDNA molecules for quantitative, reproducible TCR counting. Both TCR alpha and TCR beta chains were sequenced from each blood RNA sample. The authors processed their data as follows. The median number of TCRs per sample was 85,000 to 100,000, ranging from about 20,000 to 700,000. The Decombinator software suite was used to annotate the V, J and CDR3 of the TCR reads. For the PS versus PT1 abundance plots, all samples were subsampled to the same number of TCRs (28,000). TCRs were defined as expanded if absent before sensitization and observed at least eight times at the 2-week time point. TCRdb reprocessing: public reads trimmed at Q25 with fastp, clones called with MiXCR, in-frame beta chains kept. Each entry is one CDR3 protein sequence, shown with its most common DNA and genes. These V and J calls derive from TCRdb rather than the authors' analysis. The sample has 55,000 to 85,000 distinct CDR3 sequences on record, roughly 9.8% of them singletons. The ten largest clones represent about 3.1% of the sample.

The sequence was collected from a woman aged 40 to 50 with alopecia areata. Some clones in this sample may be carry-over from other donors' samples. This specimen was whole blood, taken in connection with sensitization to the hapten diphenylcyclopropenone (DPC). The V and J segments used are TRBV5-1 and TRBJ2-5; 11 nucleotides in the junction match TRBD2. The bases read TGCGCCAGCAGCTTGGGACTAGCGGGGATTGCAGAGACCCAGTACTTC. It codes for CASSLGLAGIAETQYF.